Presented here are 21 T cell receptor beta chains from one specimen sequenced in a study of PD-1 blockade in mismatch repair-deficient tumors. TCRdb's table, derived via immunoSEQ multiplex PCR, lists solely in-frame clones and lacks some. This sample carries around 40,000 clones, 85% of them seen once, and the ten largest clones take approximately 3.6%. Specimen: peripheral blood, collected about 81 weeks after starting pembrolizumab. The receptors here all came from an adult with mismatch repair-deficient cancer.

This clone was seen more than once but under ten times. The V gene is TRBV5-1, the J gene TRBJ2-5; perhaps TRBD2 as D (5 bases). In germline, CDR1 is SGHRS, CDR2 YFSETQ. This CDR3 comprises 14 residues. V lost 1 base and J 5 bases, leaving 12 bases between the germline ends. The CDR3 loop is CASSLNGIGETQYF. CDR3 nucleotides: TGCGCCAGCAGCTTGAACGGGATCGGGGAGACCCAGTACTTC.

The chain employs TRBV6-5 and TRBJ2-5; TRBD1 matches at 10 bases. The V gene end was trimmed by 0 bases and the J gene end by 5 bases; junction bases not matched to a gene: 6. Germline lookup yields CDR1 MNHEY and CDR2 SVGAGI. CDR3 size: 16 residues. The CDR3 region has the DNA TGTGCCAGCAGTTACTCGGGGACAGGGGTCCCCGAGACCCAGTACTTC. Encoded protein: CASSYSGTGVPETQYF.

This clone was recorded once. The rearrangement joins TRBV5-1 to TRBJ1-2, with no clear D. Germline V gene sequence: CDR1 SGHRS, CDR2 YFSETQ. The CDR3 is 14 amino acids. V gave up 0 bases and J gave up 4 bases, with 10 bases separating them. In DNA form, the CDR3 reads TGCGCCAGCAGCTTGGAGGTTGGCAGCTATGGCTACACCTTC. Encoded protein: CASSLEVGSYGYTF.

This chain joins TRBV28 and TRBJ2-1; TRBD2 aligns across 8 bases. The CDR3 spans 15 residues. V lost 6 bases and J lost 7; bases outside the gene matches: 11. The germline V gene encodes CDR1 MDHEN and CDR2 SYDVKM. The CDR3 spells CASSSPGLAGNEQFF. CDR3 nucleotides: TGTGCCAGCAGCTCTCCCGGACTAGCAGGGAATGAGCAGTTCTTC. The variable domain in full, completed from reference TRBV28 and TRBJ2-1, reads DVKVTQSSRYLVKRTGEKVFLECVQDMDHENMFWYRQDPGLGLRLIYFSYDVKMKEKGDIPEGYSVSREKKERFSLILESASTNQTSMYLCASSSPGLAGNEQFFGPGTRLTVL.

The chain combines TRBV7-9 with TRBJ2-7; D not resolved. The CDR3 runs to 18 residues. Trimming removed 5 bases from V and 2 bases from J, with 25 bases in between. Germline lookup yields CDR1 SEHNR and CDR2 FQNEAQ (reference sequence). CDR3 DNA sequence: TGTGCCAGCAGCCCGACCCGGGCCGAGAAACCCGTTACCTACGAGCAGTACTTC. Its translation is CASSPTRAEKPVTYEQYF. The whole variable domain, remainder taken from reference TRBV7-9 and TRBJ2-7, is DTGVSQNPRHKITKRGQNVTFRCDPISEHNRLYWYRQTLGQGPEFLTYFQNEAQLEKSRLLSDRFSAERPKGSFSTLEIQRTEQGDSAMYLCASSPTRAEKPVTYEQYFGPGTRLTVT.

This chain connects TRBV20-1 to TRBJ2-7, with D possibly matching TRBD2 (6 bases). Germline CDR1 and CDR2: DFQATT and SNEGSKA (reference sequence). The CDR3 is 11 amino acids. V was shortened by 6 bases and J by 3 bases, with 9 bases between the two germline ends. This chain's CDR3 is CSAGLNYEQYF. CDR3 DNA sequence: TGCAGTGCCGGACTAAACTACGAGCAGTACTTC.

As DNA, the CDR3 is TGTGCCAGCAGTTACTCGGGGATCTATGGCTACACCTTC. This encodes CASSYSGIYGYTF. This sequence joins TRBV6-5 and TRBJ1-2; D call uncertain. The germline gives CDR1 MNHEY, CDR2 SVGAGI. Trimming shortened V by 0 bases and J by 4 bases, and 6 bases separated the two germline ends. CDR3 size: 13 residues.

For the CDR3, the DNA is TGTGCCTGGAGCTGGGGCCGTGAGCAGTTCTTC. Translation: CAWSWGREQFF. The chain couples TRBV30 to TRBJ2-1, with D possibly TRBD1 on 5 matching bases. V shed 3 bases and J shed 9 bases, with 9 bases lying between them. The V gene's germline CDR1 is GTSNPN and CDR2 SVGIG (reference sequence). The CDR3 consists of 11 residues.

J is TRBJ1-2 and V is TRBV18; 10 nucleotides match TRBD1. Germline-derived CDR1 and CDR2 are KGHSH and LQKENI. CDR3 size: 16 residues. V trimming: 4 bases; J trimming: 7 bases; junction bases outside the gene matches: 12. The CDR3 here is CASSLTPPGQGSGYTF. The CDR3 nucleotides are TGTGCCAGCTCACTAACCCCCCCGGGACAGGGGAGTGGCTACACCTTC.

This rearrangement joins TRBV19 to TRBJ2-5; D is undetermined. The CDR3 is 15 residues long. Germline V gene sequence: CDR1 LNHDA, CDR2 SQIVND (reference sequence). The V and J ends lost 2 bases and 1 base respectively, with 11 bases between them. For the CDR3, the DNA is TGTGCCAGTAGTATAAGGCCAGGAATCCAAGAGACCCAGTACTTC. It encodes CASSIRPGIQETQYF.

The J gene is TRBJ2-7, the V gene TRBV4-1, with 11 bases aligning to TRBD2. CDR1 and CDR2 from the germline V gene are MGHRA and YSYEKL. The junction had 9 bases not matched to a gene; V was cut back by 5 bases and J by 3 bases. The CDR3 covers 16 residues. The CDR3 DNA follows: TGCGCCAGCAGCACACTCGACACTAGCGGGGGCTACGAGCAGTACTTC. Protein product: CASSTLDTSGGYEQYF.

The chain uses TRBV10-3 and TRBJ2-6, with D perhaps TRBD1 (5 bases). The CDR3 spans 18 residues. Germline V gene sequence: CDR1 ENHRY, CDR2 SYGVKD. The V and J ends lost 3 bases and 0 bases respectively, with 15 bases between them. The CDR3 region has the DNA TGTGCCATCAGTGACAGGGTTCAAGGGGCCTCTGGGGCCAACGTCCTGACTTTC. This encodes CAISDRVQGASGANVLTF.

CDR3 sequence: CASRWTGSHEQYF. The CDR3 region has the DNA TGTGCCAGCAGGTGGACAGGGTCCCACGAGCAGTACTTC. V is TRBV27 and J is TRBJ2-7; 8 nucleotides line up with TRBD1. The germline gives CDR1 MNHEY, CDR2 SMNVEV (reference sequence). V dropped 6 bases and J dropped 5; count of bases not matched to a gene: 6. The CDR3 loop spans 13 amino acids.

The V gene is TRBV6-6, the J gene TRBJ2-2; 8 nucleotides match TRBD2. Germline lookup yields CDR1 MNHNY and CDR2 SVGAGI (reference sequence). The CDR3 is made up of 14 amino acids. Trimming removed 11 bases from V and 5 bases from J; junction bases left unmatched: 10. For the CDR3, the DNA is TGTGCCGGAAAGGCCGCGGGGGGAACCGGGGAGCTGTTTTTT. As protein: CAGKAAGGTGELFF.

This chain links TRBV5-5 with TRBJ1-2, with 7 bases identical to TRBD1. The CDR3 runs 16 residues. Germline V gives CDR1 SGHKS, CDR2 YYEKEE (reference sequence). V shed 0 bases and J 9 bases; nucleotides not matched to a gene: 14. This CDR3 is CASSLERQGGSRSYTF. CDR3 bases: TGTGCCAGCAGCTTGGAGCGACAGGGCGGTAGTAGAAGCTACACCTTC.

The rearrangement uses TRBV30 and TRBJ2-2; 7 bases fit TRBD1. The CDR3 runs to 16 residues. The ends lost 2 bases at V and 6 bases at J; junction bases unmatched: 12. Germline values: CDR1 GTSNPN, CDR2 SVGIG (reference sequence). DNA for the CDR3: TGTGCCTGGAGTCCATTCGGCAGGGGGATACCCGGGGAGCTGTTTTTT. Amino acids: CAWSPFGRGIPGELFF.

The rearrangement uses TRBV6-6 and TRBJ1-5; D is possibly TRBD1 (5 bases). Germline V lookup: CDR1 MNHNY, CDR2 SVGAGI (reference sequence). This CDR3 region has 14 residues. Trimming shortened V by 6 bases and J by 1 base, and 10 bases separated the two germline ends. DNA for the CDR3: TGTGCCAGCAGCCTATGGGACAGCAATCAGCCCCAGCATTTT. Amino acid sequence: CASSLWDSNQPQHF.

Comments on this clone: Relative to the germline gene, one junction end is altered; a read error may explain this. The gene calls are TRBV9 and TRBJ2-2; 7 bases agree with TRBD2. CDR1 and CDR2 (germline): SGDLS, YYNGEE. The CDR3 is 17 amino acids. CDR3 in amino acids: CARSGRGGDRGTGELFF. The CDR3 nucleotides are TGTGCCCGCAGCGGGCGTGGGGGGGATCGAGGCACCGGGGAGCTGTTTTTT.

This chain links TRBV7-3 with TRBJ1-1; D is possibly TRBD1 (5 bases). Germline lookup yields CDR1 SGHTA and CDR2 FQGTGA. Deletions cut 6 bases from V and 4 bases from J, with 18 bases between. The CDR3 has 15 amino acids. CDR3 coding DNA: TGTGCCAGCAGTTCCATGGGGGGTATAGGCACTGAAGCTTTCTTT. This encodes CASSSMGGIGTEAFF. Filled out from reference TRBV7-3 and TRBJ1-1, the complete variable domain reads GAGVSQTPSNKVTEKGKYVELRCDPISGHTALYWYRQSLGQGPEFLIYFQGTGAADDSGLPNDRFFAVRPEGSVSTLKIQRTERGDSAVYLCASSSMGGIGTEAFFGQGTRLTVV.

V usage is TRBV9 and J usage is TRBJ1-4; D gene unclear. CDR3 length equals 14 residues. Germline CDR1 and CDR2: SGDLS and YYNGEE. V was clipped by 0 bases and J by 6 bases, with 9 bases between them. DNA of the CDR3: TGTGCCAGCAGCGTAGGAACTGAGGATGAAAAACTGTTTTTT. It specifies CASSVGTEDEKLFF.

The J gene is TRBJ2-1, the V gene TRBV12-5; D remains ambiguous. Germline lookup yields CDR1 LGHNT and CDR2 FRNRAP. The CDR3 has 13 residues. The V end was cut by 5 bases, the J end by 5 bases, with 10 bases between. CDR3 in DNA: TGTGCTAGTGGTCTTCGGACCAACAATGAGCAGTTCTTC. This encodes CASGLRTNNEQFF.